Following are 22 T cell receptor beta chains from one sample sequenced in a study of T-cell reconstitution after alpha-beta-depleted transplantation in children (dated by TCRdb to the mid-2010s). The library was obtained by PCR. TCRdb records Illumina HiSeq 2500 as the sequencer. To normalize quantification of the TCRbeta repertoire, the TCR libraries were built with molecular barcoding that relied on unique molecular identifiers. The public reads were reanalyzed by TCRdb: fastp trimming at Q25, MiXCR alignment, in-frame beta chains only. Each CDR3 protein gets just one entry, which takes the most common genes and DNA from the rows behind it. Across this sample there are hundreds of thousands of distinct CDR3 sequences, with around 10% seen only once. The top ten constitute less than 8% of the sample. The starting material was PBMCs from the stem cell graft donor, obtained from the stem cell graft. These receptors were obtained from a human donor who donated a stem cell graft to a child with acute lymphoblastic leukemia.

In its sample, this clonotype was seen a few times. V is TRBV12-3 or TRBV12-4 and J is TRBJ2-2; D not resolved. Trimming shortened V by 2 bases and J by 4 bases, and 11 bases separated the two germline ends. The CDR3 has 15 residues. The chain's CDR3 is CASSLRISGTGELFF. The CDR3, as DNA: TGTGCCAGCAGTTTAAGGATTTCGGGCACCGGGGAGCTGTTTTTT.

The chain is built from TRBV7-6 and TRBJ2-2; D is undetermined. CDR1 is SGHVS, CDR2 FNYEAQ, per germline. Trimming removed 1 base at V and 6 bases at J, with 15 bases between. The CDR3 runs to 16 residues. DNA for the CDR3: TGTGCCAGCAGCTTAGGACAAGGGTTTCAGGCCGGGGAGCTGTTTTTT. Its protein is CASSLGQGFQAGELFF. Full variable domain (outside the CDR3, taken from reference TRBV7-6 and TRBJ2-2): GAGVSQSPRYKVTKRGQDVALRCDPISGHVSLYWYRQALGQGPEFLTYFNYEAQQDKSGLPNDRFSAERPEGSISTLTIQRTEQRDSAMYRCASSLGQGFQAGELFFGEGSRLTVL.

This clonotype has a handful of counts. The CDR3 sequence: CASSLDSQGKTEAFF. CDR3 DNA sequence: TGTGCCAGCAGCTTAGATAGTCAGGGAAAAACTGAAGCTTTCTTT. The J gene is TRBJ1-1, the V gene TRBV7-6; maybe TRBD1 (5 bases). The V gene's germline CDR1 is SGHVS and CDR2 FNYEAQ. V lost 1 base and J 5 bases, leaving 14 bases between the germline ends. The CDR3 consists of 15 residues.

This clonotype was observed at least ten times. The chain is built from TRBV28 and TRBJ2-1, with a weak D call TRBD2 (6 bases). This CDR3 is 11 amino acids long. Trimming took 8 bases from V and 7 from J, leaving 9 bases between them. The germline V gene encodes CDR1 MDHEN and CDR2 SYDVKM. The CDR3 DNA is TGTGCCAGCGGAGGGGCAAATGAGCAGTTCTTC. Protein product: CASGGANEQFF.

This clonotype was observed many times. The rearrangement uses TRBV21-1 and TRBJ2-1; the listed D gene, TRBD2, was not tested against the DNA. TRBV21-1 is listed as a pseudogene. The CDR3 consists of 21 residues. The CDR3 sequence is CASSNPPHPTLTSGDYNEQFF. DNA of the CDR3: TGTGCCAGCAGCAACCCCCCCCATCCGACCCTTACTAGCGGGGACTACAATGAGCAGTTCTTC.

This clonotype was found a few times. The chain carries TRBV20-1 and TRBJ2-1, with 10 bases fitting TRBD2. Trimming cost V 6 bases and J 4 bases; bases outside gene matches: 9. The germline gives CDR1 DFQATT, CDR2 SNEGSKA (reference sequence). The CDR3 consists of 15 residues. CDR3 region: CSADKLAGSYNEQFF. As DNA, the CDR3 is TGCAGTGCCGATAAACTAGCGGGGTCTTACAATGAGCAGTTCTTC.

At least ten counts were recorded for this clonotype. The chain joins TRBV4-3 to TRBJ1-1, with D tentatively TRBD1 (5 bases). The ends were cut back, 1 base at V and 4 bases at J, with 13 bases in the middle. Germline V gene data show CDR1 as LGHNA and CDR2 as YSLEER. The CDR3 is made up of 15 amino acids. The CDR3: CASSQGGGEGTEAFF. In DNA form, the CDR3 reads TGCGCCAGCAGCCAAGGAGGAGGGGAGGGCACTGAAGCTTTCTTT.

The chain combines TRBV29-1 with TRBJ2-7; a possible D gene is TRBD1 (6 bases). V lost 6 bases, J lost 1 base, and 13 bases lay in between. The CDR3 length is 13 residues. Germline CDR1 reads SQVTM; CDR2 reads ANQGSEA. The CDR3 region has the DNA TGCAGCGTAAGGGACACCGGGTCCTACGAGCAGTACTTC. This translates into CSVRDTGSYEQYF.

The DNA of the CDR3 is TGTGCCAGCAGCTTACCAGGGGGAATTGGAAACACCATATATTTT. Protein: CASSLPGGIGNTIYF. This sequence joins TRBV5-5 and TRBJ1-3, with TRBD1 matching 7 bases. V was clipped by 2 bases and J by 3 bases; unmatched bases: 5. Germline V gives CDR1 SGHKS, CDR2 YYEKEE (reference sequence). This CDR3 has 15 amino acids.

This clonotype has more than one count but fewer than ten. The J gene is TRBJ2-7, the V gene TRBV5-1; a possible D gene is TRBD2 (5 bases). Per the germline V gene, CDR1 is SGHRS and CDR2 is YFSETQ. Trimming removed 4 bases from V and 1 base from J, with 15 bases in between. This CDR3 contains 15 residues. CDR3 DNA sequence: TGCGCCAGCAGCCCCCCCGGGATTTGGTCCTACGAGCAGTACTTC. Protein: CASSPPGIWSYEQYF.

V and J are TRBV3-1 and TRBJ2-7, with D unclear. This CDR3 has 14 amino acids. Trimming removed 1 base from V and 0 bases from J, with 7 bases in between. Germline V gene lookup returns CDR1 LGHDT and CDR2 YNNKEL (reference sequence). The CDR3 is CASSQGRYSYEQYF. CDR3 nucleotide sequence: TGTGCCAGCAGCCAAGGCAGGTACTCCTACGAGCAGTACTTC.

This clonotype was detected many times. The V gene is TRBV6-1, the J gene TRBJ2-7, with TRBD1 identical over 7 bases. This CDR3 is built from 14 residues. Trimming at V came to 5 bases and at J to 6 bases, leaving 10 bases not matched to a gene. Germline values: CDR1 MNHNS, CDR2 SASEGT. This CDR3 is CASSMTGSMGEQYF. The DNA for the CDR3 is TGTGCCAGCAGTATGACAGGGAGCATGGGCGAGCAGTACTTC.

The table lists this clonotype with many counts. V is TRBV4-1 and J is TRBJ2-4; no definite D call. Trimming left V 1 base short and J 1 base short, with 8 bases between. The length of the CDR3 is 15 residues. CDR1 is MGHRA, CDR2 YSYEKL, per germline. CDR3 sequence reads: CASSQGLGAKNIQYF. DNA for the CDR3: TGCGCCAGCAGCCAAGGATTAGGGGCCAAAAACATTCAGTACTTC.

The sample holds a few counts of this clonotype. The chain uses TRBV24-1 and TRBJ1-2; 7 bases are a match to TRBD1. Germline CDR1 and CDR2: KGHDR and SFDVKD. Germline trimming cut 8 bases from V and 7 bases from J; bases unmatched to any gene: 12. The CDR3 runs 14 residues. CDR3 amino acids: CATTGQAQGSGYTF. CDR3 DNA: TGTGCCACCACCGGACAGGCCCAGGGAAGTGGCTACACCTTC.

The genes are TRBV5-6 and TRBJ1-3; weak D call: TRBD1 (5 bases). The germline gives CDR1 SGHDT, CDR2 YYEEEE. Trimming cost V 1 base and J 3 bases, with 11 bases left between them. This CDR3 contains 15 residues. The DNA of the CDR3 is TGTGCCAGCAGCTTGCCGGGGGTAAATGGAAACACCATATATTTT. Amino acid sequence: CASSLPGVNGNTIYF.

The V call is TRBV7-2, the J call TRBJ2-3, with TRBD2 as a possible D gene (5 bases). V was shortened by 4 bases and J by 1 base, with 15 bases between the two germline ends. CDR1 SGHTA and CDR2 FQGNSA come from the germline V gene. The length of the CDR3 is 16 residues. DNA for the CDR3: TGTGCCAGCAGCTCAACGGGAAACAGACGCACAGATACGCAGTATTTT. It is translated as CASSSTGNRRTDTQYF.

This clonotype was found many times. The V and J genes are TRBV10-3 and TRBJ1-2, with D hard to call. Germline lookup yields CDR1 ENHRY and CDR2 SYGVKD. The V end lost 5 bases, the J end lost 4 bases, and 17 bases lay between the germline ends. This CDR3 contains 15 residues. CDR3 sequence: CAISPGLEVLYGYTF. The CDR3, as DNA: TGTGCCATCAGTCCAGGACTAGAAGTCCTCTATGGCTACACCTTC.

The chain couples TRBV2 to TRBJ2-7; D unclear. This CDR3 contains 16 residues. Germline V gene data show CDR1 as SNHLY and CDR2 as FYNNEI. V was pared by 0 bases and J by 3 bases, with 15 bases between. In DNA form, the CDR3 reads TGTGCCAGCAGTGAAGCGAAATGGGATGACAACTACGAGCAGTACTTC. Protein product: CASSEAKWDDNYEQYF.

The table lists this clonotype with a count of one. A clone one base away is much larger, so this may be a read error. V gene TRBV25-1 combines with J gene TRBJ1-3; D gene unclear. Germline loops: CDR1 MGHDK, CDR2 SYGVNS. The CDR3 is made up of 17 amino acids. The CDR3 bases are TGTGCCAGCAGTGAAAGTCGTGGGAATCCCTCTGGAAACACCATATTTTTT. Translating it yields CASSESRGNPSGNTIFF.

This clonotype was picked up a small number of times. It is likely a read error, because the conserved phenylalanine at the end of the CDR3 is missing. The chain employs TRBV7-2 and TRBJ2-7, with a weak D call TRBD1 (6 bases). V was clipped by 1 base and J by 7 bases, with 8 bases between them. The CDR3 consists of 12 residues. Germline CDR1 reads SGHTA; CDR2 reads FQGNSA. The CDR3 DNA is TGTGCCAGCAGCTTAGTGCAGGGGGAGCAGTACTCC. It encodes CASSLVQGEQYS.

J is TRBJ2-1 and V is TRBV7-6; D unresolved. The CDR3 has 18 residues. With 4 bases removed from V and 3 bases from J, the gap between germline ends came to 22 bases. Germline lookup yields CDR1 SGHVS and CDR2 FNYEAQ. The CDR3 DNA reads TGTGCCAGCAGCTACAATACCCCCCGGCGGATATACTACAATGAGCAGTTCTTC. This sequence encodes CASSYNTPRRIYYNEQFF.

In this sample, this clonotype turned up a few times. This rearrangement joins TRBV6-5 to TRBJ1-1, with 9 bases identical to TRBD1. This CDR3 is built from 18 residues. With 3 bases clipped from V and 3 bases from J, the junction kept 14 bases outside the gene matches. Looked up from germline, CDR1 is MNHEY and CDR2 is SVGAGI. The CDR3 reads CASSYPDRGRSIHTEAFF. Written as DNA, the CDR3 is TGTGCCAGCAGTTATCCGGACAGGGGACGGAGCATACACACTGAAGCTTTCTTT.